The 16 T cell receptor beta chains in this list originate from one sample, sequenced in a study of blood T cell repertoires in COVID-19. Profiling relied on immunoSEQ multiplex PCR, and the TCRdb table lists in-frame clones only, not all of them. Among around 72,000 clones listed, approximately 87% were seen once. Sequences were obtained from peripheral blood. All receptors derive from a woman of 80 years or more with acute or convalescent COVID-19.

The rearrangement links TRBV19 to TRBJ1-5; maybe TRBD1 (5 bases). V gave up 10 bases and J gave up 1 base, with 14 bases separating them. The CDR3 spans 14 residues. Germline values: CDR1 LNHDA, CDR2 SQIVND (reference sequence). CDR3 bases: TGTGCCACGGGAGGGGCAGGGAGCAATCAGCCCCAGCATTTT. Its translation: CATGGAGSNQPQHF. Full variable domain (missing parts from reference TRBV19 and TRBJ1-5): DGGITQSPKYLFRKEGQNVTLSCEQNLNHDAMYWYRQDPGQGLRLIYYSQIVNDFQKGDIAEGYSVSREKKESFPLTVTSAQKNPTAFYLCATGGAGSNQPQHFGDGTRLSIL.

J is TRBJ1-2 and V is TRBV7-9; no clear D gene. V lost 0 bases to trimming and J lost 5 bases, with 16 bases between them. CDR1 and CDR2 (germline): SEHNR, FQNEAQ (reference sequence). This CDR3 spans 16 amino acids. This chain's CDR3 is CASSLARPGWRYGYTF. The CDR3 DNA is TGTGCCAGCAGCTTAGCGCGGCCAGGTTGGAGGTATGGCTACACCTTC.

This chain connects TRBV5-1 to TRBJ2-1; 11 bases line up with TRBD1. V trimming: 4 bases; J trimming: 7 bases; junction bases outside the gene matches: 4. The CDR3 has 14 amino acids. Germline V lookup: CDR1 SGHRS, CDR2 YFSETQ. Here the CDR3 DNA reads TGCGCCAGCAGCCATGGACAGGGGGCGAATGAGCAGTTCTTC. As protein: CASSHGQGANEQFF.

This chain connects TRBV14 to TRBJ2-1; 7 nucleotides align to TRBD2. V gave up 1 base and J gave up 12 bases; unmatched junction bases: 3. CDR3 length: 12 amino acids. From germline, CDR1 is SGHDN and CDR2 FVKESK. The chain's CDR3 is CASSQGLASQFF. Here the CDR3 DNA reads TGTGCCAGCAGCCAAGGACTAGCTTCGCAGTTCTTC.

This clone has a handful of counts. V is TRBV10-3 and J is TRBJ1-5, with TRBD1 matching over 8 bases. Germline V lookup: CDR1 ENHRY, CDR2 SYGVKD. This CDR3 contains 16 residues. With 0 bases clipped from V and 8 bases from J, the junction kept 9 bases outside the gene matches. CDR3 nucleotide sequence: TGTGCCATCAGTGAGTCCCAAGGACAGGGCCGAGAGCCCCAGCATTTT. Protein: CAISESQGQGREPQHF.

V and J are TRBV2 and TRBJ1-2; possible D gene TRBD1, 5 bases. The CDR3 covers 14 residues. Trimming left V 2 bases short and J 4 bases short, with 11 bases between. Germline V gene data show CDR1 as SNHLY and CDR2 as FYNNEI. This chain's CDR3 is CASSEFRGGYGYTF. DNA for the CDR3: TGTGCCAGCAGTGAATTTAGGGGTGGCTATGGCTACACCTTC. Full variable domain (rest looked up from reference TRBV2 and TRBJ1-2): EPEVTQTPSHQVTQMGQEVILRCVPISNHLYFYWYRQILGQKVEFLVSFYNNEISEKSEIFDDQFSVERPDGSNFTLKIRSTKLEDSAMYFCASSEFRGGYGYTFGSGTRLTVV.

This chain joins TRBV12-3 or TRBV12-4 and TRBJ1-1; D is ambiguous. Trimming stripped 7 bases from V and 3 bases from J, with 6 bases between. CDR3 size: 11 residues. The CDR3 sequence is CASTLYTEAFF. CDR3 nucleotide sequence: TGTGCCAGCACATTGTACACTGAAGCTTTCTTT.

This clone was detected a few times. J is TRBJ2-7 and V is TRBV11-2; 11 bases are shared with TRBD1. Germline values: CDR1 SGHAT, CDR2 FQNNGV. This CDR3 contains 14 residues. V was clipped by 7 bases and J by 7 bases; unmatched bases: 9. The CDR3 loop is CASNGRDRGLEQYF. CDR3 in DNA: TGTGCCAGCAATGGACGGGACAGGGGGTTAGAGCAGTACTTC.

This clone was counted a single time. The rearrangement joins TRBV18 to TRBJ2-1; TRBD2 matches 8 bases. J lost 9 bases, V lost 3 bases, and 10 bases had no gene match. CDR1 is KGHSH, CDR2 LQKENI, per germline. The CDR3 has 15 residues. CDR3 in amino acids: CASSPGGGRLTEQFF. The CDR3, as DNA: TGTGCCAGCTCACCTGGCGGGGGGCGTTTAACTGAGCAGTTCTTC.

This clone has only a few counts. The chain recombines TRBV7-9 with TRBJ1-1; D may be TRBD1 (5 bases). This CDR3 spans 13 amino acids. Germline assignment: CDR1 SEHNR and CDR2 FQNEAQ (reference sequence). Trimming cost V 6 bases and J 3 bases, with 11 bases left between them. Here the CDR3 reads CASSSPGHTEAFF. CDR3 sequence (DNA): TGTGCCAGCAGTTCACCAGGGCACACTGAAGCTTTCTTT.

Regarding this clone: Other nucleotide sequences from this sample produce the same CDR3. The chain joins TRBV6-5 to TRBJ1-1, with a possible D match to TRBD1 (6 bases). Germline V gene sequence: CDR1 MNHEY, CDR2 SVGAGI. The CDR3 loop spans 13 amino acids. The V and J ends lost 8 bases and 0 bases respectively, with 10 bases between them. This chain's CDR3 is CASRGQLNTEAFF. The CDR3 nucleotides read TGTGCCAGCCGAGGACAGCTGAACACTGAAGCTTTCTTT.

A few counts support this clone. The chain carries TRBV2 and TRBJ1-3, with D possibly being TRBD1 (6 bases). The V gene's germline CDR1 is SNHLY and CDR2 FYNNEI. Trimming removed 6 bases at V and 4 bases at J, with 13 bases between. This CDR3 spans 14 amino acids. CDR3 amino acids: CASSPGTSGNTIYF. DNA of the CDR3: TGTGCCAGCAGCCCCGGGACATCCGGAAACACCATATATTTT.

The chain recombines TRBV14 with TRBJ1-2; TRBD1 matches at 7 bases. The length of the CDR3 is 16 residues. In germline, CDR1 is SGHDN, CDR2 FVKESK. The V segment lost 0 bases and the J segment 8 bases; nucleotides outside the gene matches: 12. The CDR3, as DNA: TGTGCCAGCAGCCAAGAGAGGACAGGTTCGAGGGGAGGCTACACCTTC. Its translation is CASSQERTGSRGGYTF.

The chain employs TRBV18 and TRBJ1-1; D is unclear. Looked up from germline, CDR1 is KGHSH and CDR2 is LQKENI. The CDR3 contains 14 residues. V lost 0 bases and J 7 bases, leaving 12 bases between the germline ends. In DNA form, the CDR3 reads TGTGCCAGCTCACCACCGTTGTTACGGAGTGAAGCTTTCTTT. Protein product: CASSPPLLRSEAFF.

The rearrangement uses TRBV19 and TRBJ1-2; D is uncertain. V lost 4 bases, J lost 3 bases, and 12 bases lay in between. This CDR3 is built from 14 residues. Germline V CDR1 and CDR2: LNHDA, SQIVND (reference sequence). The CDR3 loop is CASSKAVRDYGYTF. The CDR3 DNA sequence: TGTGCCAGTAGTAAGGCAGTTCGGGACTATGGCTACACCTTC.

This clone was counted a single time. The J gene is TRBJ2-3, the V gene TRBV2; D is possibly TRBD1 (5 bases). Germline lookup yields CDR1 SNHLY and CDR2 FYNNEI. The CDR3 consists of 15 residues. V lost 3 bases and J lost 4, with 14 bases in between. This CDR3 reads CASSEGRVSADTQYF. CDR3 sequence (DNA): TGTGCCAGCAGTGAGGGCAGGGTGTCGGCAGATACGCAGTATTTT.